This T cell receptor (beta chain) was captured by sequencing in a study of cytomegalovirus exposure and HLA in healthy donors. At the level of the study: An earlier analysis found roughly 100 million unique TCR beta sequences from around 180 million T cells. Of some 410 genotyped donors, more than 65% grouped in the Caucasian-associated ancestry cluster.

The CDR3 contains 14 residues. Germline V gives CDR1 SSHAT, CDR2 FNYEAQ (reference sequence). Whole-study findings and limits: What TCR beta sequences reportedly achieved was accurate prediction of HLA-A and HLA-B alleles in most subjects.

PCR primers comprised 60 Vbeta and 13 Jbeta primers. Data came from immunoSEQ multiplex PCR; TCRdb stores just in-frame clones and leaves some out. This repertoire shows some 140,000 clones, around two thirds found once; its top ten account for roughly 4.5%. As to this clone: The antigen remains undetermined. Its ends do not fully match the called genes, so a read error is possible.

This chain uses TRBV7-7 with TRBJ2-7; 9 nucleotides line up with TRBD1. Sequencing was performed on PBMCs. This clonotype originated in a man aged 18 to 29 in good health and CMV-seropositive. The CDR3 DNA reads as TGTGCTAGCAGCCTGGGGACAGGGCGATACGAGCAGTACTTC. Residues: CASSLGTGRYEQYF.